A selection of T cell receptor beta chains follows, all from one sample in a study of blood T cells in healthy people across ages. One entry per CDR3 protein results from TCRdb running MiXCR on the 5' RACE reads. The sample contains around 2 million distinct CDR3 sequences, roughly two fifths of which appear only once. The source material was blood. These receptors were collected from a human donor in good health. Both conserved end residues are part of each CDR3. The order of the fields is J gene, V gene, CDR3 protein.

>TRBJ2-3|TRBV6-2/TRBV6-3
CATDGGRRTDTQYF
>TRBJ2-5|TRBV29-1
CSVGGLTETQYF
>TRBJ2-5|TRBV12-3/TRBV12-4
CASNGAGKQETQYF
>TRBJ2-5|TRBV7-2
CASSLSQDGWETQYF
>TRBJ2-3|TRBV11-2
CASSSEGAPTDTQYF
>TRBJ1-2|TRBV11-2
CASNKRGFGYTF
>TRBJ1-5|TRBV29-1
CSVIPFGGQPQHF
>TRBJ2-4|TRBV20-1
CSARRGSGGFLAKNIQYF
>TRBJ2-5|TRBV7-2
CASSQGWGGQETQYF
>TRBJ2-3|TRBV4-2
CASSQDGAAIMDF
>TRBJ2-7|TRBV6-2/TRBV6-3
CASSYGSGASEQYF
>TRBJ2-1|TRBV6-5
CASSYGGRGDDEQFF
>TRBJ2-7|TRBV20-1
CSARDTGGREQYF
>TRBJ1-4|TRBV11-2
CASSRTGFTNEKRFF
>TRBJ1-2|TRBV15
CATSRNLIANYGHTF
>TRBJ1-1|TRBV5-1
CASSPWEGGTEAFF
>TRBJ2-7|TRBV10-3
CAISEKSGTYGQYF
>TRBJ1-2|TRBV20-1
CSAPQQTGHYGYTF
>TRBJ1-2|TRBV4-3
CASSQDLVKGSARPYGYTF
>TRBJ2-3|TRBV20-1
CSEMAGGSTDTQYF
>TRBJ2-7|TRBV4-3
CASSFRFLTDDEQYF
>TRBJ1-4|TRBV29-1
CSVVDPYATNEKLFF
>TRBJ2-7|TRBV6-5
CASSYNVFGGEQYF
>TRBJ2-1|TRBV7-9
CASSYGTGVVNEQFF
>TRBJ2-5|TRBV7-9
CASSLTPISGGAGETQYF
>TRBJ2-3|TRBV10-3
CAIRTGGDSADTQYF
>TRBJ2-1|TRBV11-1
CASSFHSGTGAGHNEQFF
>TRBJ2-7|TRBV4-3
CASSLEYTDYEQYF
>TRBJ2-1|TRBV7-9
CASRPGLAKTSPDEQFF
>TRBJ1-2|TRBV29-1
CSVERGRLINGYTF
>TRBJ2-4|TRBV18
CASSLGTSGPQYF
>TRBJ1-2|TRBV20-1
CSASEGTGGYTF
>TRBJ1-4|TRBV4-2
CASREDRRNEKLFF
>TRBJ1-5|TRBV7-2
CASSLSRTVNQPQHF
>TRBJ1-2|TRBV29-1
CSVAGFNYGYTF
>TRBJ1-1|TRBV7-2
CASSLETGHTEAFF
>TRBJ1-5|TRBV7-9
CASSRDASNQPQHF
>NA|TRBV7-2
CASSFASGVGEQYF
>TRBJ1-5|TRBV5-8
CASSLEWVGAGQPQHF
>TRBJ2-1|TRBV6-2/TRBV6-3
CASRDPLAGGTNEQFF
>TRBJ2-1|TRBV7-2
CASSLAWVNEQLF
>NA|TRBV15
CATSRDGTKDEQYF
>TRBJ2-3|TRBV4-3
CASSQDIGDSLIYTQYF
>TRBJ1-2|TRBV20-1
CSANSGDRGYGYTF